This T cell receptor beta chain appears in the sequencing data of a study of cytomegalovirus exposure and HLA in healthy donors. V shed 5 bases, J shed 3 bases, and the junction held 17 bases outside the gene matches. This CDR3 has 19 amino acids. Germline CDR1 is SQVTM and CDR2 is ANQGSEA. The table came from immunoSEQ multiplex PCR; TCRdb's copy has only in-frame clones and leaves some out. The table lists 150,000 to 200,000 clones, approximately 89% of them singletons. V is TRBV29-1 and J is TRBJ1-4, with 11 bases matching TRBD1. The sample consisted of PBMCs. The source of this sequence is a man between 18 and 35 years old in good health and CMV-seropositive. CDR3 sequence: CSVMGGTGGFSASNEKLFF. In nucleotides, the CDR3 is TGCAGCGTTATGGGCGGGACAGGGGGTTTTTCCGCCTCTAATGAAAAACTGTTTTTT.